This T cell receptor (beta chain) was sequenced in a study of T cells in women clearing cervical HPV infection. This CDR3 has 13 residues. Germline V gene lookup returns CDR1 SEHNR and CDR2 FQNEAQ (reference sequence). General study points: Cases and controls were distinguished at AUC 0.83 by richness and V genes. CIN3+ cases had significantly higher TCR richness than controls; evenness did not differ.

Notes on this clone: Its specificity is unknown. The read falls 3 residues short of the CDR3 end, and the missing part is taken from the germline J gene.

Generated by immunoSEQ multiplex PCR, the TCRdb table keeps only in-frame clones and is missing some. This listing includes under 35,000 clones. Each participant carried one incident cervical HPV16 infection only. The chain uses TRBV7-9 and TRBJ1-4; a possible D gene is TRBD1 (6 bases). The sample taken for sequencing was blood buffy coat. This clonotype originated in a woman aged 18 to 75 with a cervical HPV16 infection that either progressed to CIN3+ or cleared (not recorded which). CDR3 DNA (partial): TGTGCCACCTCGGACAGCGCAGGATCACCA. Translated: CATSDSAGSP. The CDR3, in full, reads CATSDSAGSPLFF.